This paragraph covers one T cell receptor (beta chain) sequence. This clonotype appeared a few times. Its recognized antigen is unknown. No quality values exist for individual bases; no much larger clone is one base distant. Preparation of the library involved 5' RACE. The sequencing machine was an Illumina HiSeq 2500. A second PCR of about 6 to 11 cycles was run with a J-beta primer mix and a sample-barcoded 5' primer. A unique molecular identifier was introduced onto each TCR beta cDNA molecule by a template-switch 5' adaptor carrying 12 random nucleotides. Each sample yielded at least 2.5 million CDR3-containing paired-end reads. The Mint cDNA synthesis kit, primed by a TRBC-specific oligonucleotide, was used to synthesize first-strand cDNA from all RNA. All cDNA was treated with uracil-DNA glycosylase and then went through a first 18-cycle PCR with the universal primers M1SS and BC2_uni_R. The authors' pipeline ran thus. For normalization, 1 million high-quality reads were randomly selected from each sample, with every read carrying a distinct molecular identifier. Instead of being binned into consensus sequences, reads with shared molecular identifiers were discarded. MiTCR, set to a Q25 quality threshold and the strictest error-elimination algorithm, was used for CDR3 identification, clonotype clustering and error correction. A nonparametric unseen species model with Euler transformation was used to estimate lower-bound total TCR beta diversity. TCRdb cleaned the public reads at Q25 with fastp, built clones with MiXCR and kept in-frame beta chains. Each CDR3 protein gets just one entry, which takes the most common genes and DNA from the rows behind it. The V and J calls were not made by the authors but by TCRdb's processing. This sample lists approximately 690,000 distinct CDR3 sequences; around 41% were detected once. The biggest ten clones account for around 32% of the sample.

The sample originates from a study of blood T cells in healthy people across ages (dated by TCRdb to between 2014 and 2017). For the study in its entirety: Template switching captured roughly one uniquely barcoded TCR beta cDNA molecule per two T cells in model experiments. Age-related changes in TCR beta repertoire diversity were measured in the study by deep sequencing normalized with unique cDNA molecular identifiers. The donors were divided into four age groups: young (average approximately 15 years), middle-aged (roughly 42), aged (around 67) and long-lived (nearly 85). The study analyzed two additional independent replicas of 1 million unique cDNA reads from the same blood draw for two donors, one aged 18 to 29 and one aged 80 or older. Donors of different ages were randomly distributed across sequencing lanes to avoid experimental bias.

Points the paper makes about the study in general: Bulk unsorted PBMC profiling prevented conclusive comparison of naive and antigen-experienced compartments. As age increased, observed TCR beta diversity per million T cells dropped in a roughly linear way, and a significant reduction was already evident by age 40. Estimates of total diversity based on one million sequenced T cells were regarded as lower bounds and as underestimates. A strong correlation was found between observed TCR beta diversity and the percentage of naive T cells measured by flow cytometry. The CMV infection status of donors was not known, potentially confounding age-related changes in expanded clonotypes. Compared with the aged group, the long-lived group had more naive CD4+ T cells, fewer expanded clones and increased TCR diversity, suggesting age selection.

Donors were 30 to 45 systemically healthy Caucasian individuals from Russia aged roughly 6 to 95 years. Ten milliliters of peripheral blood were collected from each donor into EDTA-treated Vacutainer tubes. Ficoll-Paque density-gradient centrifugation was used to isolate PBMCs, with at least 6 million obtained per sample. Trizol reagent was used to extract total RNA from the PBMCs, yielding at least 5 micrograms per sample. For every donor, an aliquot of PBMCs went through flow cytometry to measure the percentages of naive CD45RAhigh/CD27high T cells. Via the germline V gene, CDR1 is SQVTM and CDR2 ANQGSEA. The CDR3 has 13 amino acids, counting the end cysteine and phenylalanine. Only the CDR3 DNA stays, 39 bases, in frame from base 1. Relative to germline, V is missing 6 bases and J is missing 7 bases, with 10 bases of the junction outside any gene match.

This TCR was recovered from a man at least 80 years old in good health. The material sequenced was blood. The chain was built from TRBV29-1 and TRBJ2-7, with 9 junctional bases fitting TRBD1. The CDR3 reads as follows: CSVPGTGYTEQYF. The nucleotide sequence reads as follows: TGCAGCGTACCCGGGACAGGGTACACTGAGCAGTACTTC.